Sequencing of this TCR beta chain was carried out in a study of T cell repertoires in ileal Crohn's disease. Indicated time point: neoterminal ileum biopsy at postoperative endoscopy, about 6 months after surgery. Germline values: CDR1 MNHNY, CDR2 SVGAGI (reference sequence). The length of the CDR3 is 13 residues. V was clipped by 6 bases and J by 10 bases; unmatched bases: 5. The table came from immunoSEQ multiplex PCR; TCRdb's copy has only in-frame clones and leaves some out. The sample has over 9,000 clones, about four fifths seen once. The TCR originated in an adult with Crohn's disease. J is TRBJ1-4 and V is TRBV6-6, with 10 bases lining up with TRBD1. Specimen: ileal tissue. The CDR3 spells CASRPGQGGKLFF. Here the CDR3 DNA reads TGTGCCAGCAGACCCGGACAGGGGGGAAAACTGTTTTTT.